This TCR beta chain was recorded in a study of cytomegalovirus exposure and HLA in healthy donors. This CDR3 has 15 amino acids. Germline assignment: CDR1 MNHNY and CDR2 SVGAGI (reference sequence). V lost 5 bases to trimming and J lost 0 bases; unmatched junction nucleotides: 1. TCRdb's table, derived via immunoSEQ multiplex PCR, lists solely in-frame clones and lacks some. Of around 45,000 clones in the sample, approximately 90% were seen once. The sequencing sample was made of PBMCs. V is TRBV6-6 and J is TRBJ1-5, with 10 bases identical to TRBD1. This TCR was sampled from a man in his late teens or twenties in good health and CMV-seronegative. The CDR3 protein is CASSDRGRSNQPQHF. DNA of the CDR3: TGTGCCAGCAGTGACAGGGGGCGTAGCAATCAGCCCCAGCATTTT.